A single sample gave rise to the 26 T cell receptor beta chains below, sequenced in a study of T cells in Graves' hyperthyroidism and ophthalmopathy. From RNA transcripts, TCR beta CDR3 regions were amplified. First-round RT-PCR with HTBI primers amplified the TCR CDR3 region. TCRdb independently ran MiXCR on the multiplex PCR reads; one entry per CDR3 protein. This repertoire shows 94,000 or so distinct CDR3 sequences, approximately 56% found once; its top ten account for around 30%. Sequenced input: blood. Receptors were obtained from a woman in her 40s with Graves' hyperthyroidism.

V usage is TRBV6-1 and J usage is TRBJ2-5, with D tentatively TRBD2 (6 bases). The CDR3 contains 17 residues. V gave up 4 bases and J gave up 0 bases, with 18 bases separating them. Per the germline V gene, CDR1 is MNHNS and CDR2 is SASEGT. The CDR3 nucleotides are TGTGCCAGCAGTGGTTGGACGGGAGACTTCTACCAAGAGACCCAGTACTTC. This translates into CASSGWTGDFYQETQYF.

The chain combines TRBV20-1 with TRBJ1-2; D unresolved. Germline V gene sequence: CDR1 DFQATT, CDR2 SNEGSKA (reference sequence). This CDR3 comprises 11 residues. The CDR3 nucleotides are TGCAGCATCGGGCAGCACTATGGCTACACCTTC. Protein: CSIGQHYGYTF.

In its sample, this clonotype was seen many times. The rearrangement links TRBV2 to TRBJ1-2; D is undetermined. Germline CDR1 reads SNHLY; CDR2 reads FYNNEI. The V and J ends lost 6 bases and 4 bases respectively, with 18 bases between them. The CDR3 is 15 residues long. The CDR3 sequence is CASSVSMAQSYGYTF. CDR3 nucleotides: TGTGCCAGCAGCGTCTCTATGGCACAGTCCTATGGCTACACCTTC.

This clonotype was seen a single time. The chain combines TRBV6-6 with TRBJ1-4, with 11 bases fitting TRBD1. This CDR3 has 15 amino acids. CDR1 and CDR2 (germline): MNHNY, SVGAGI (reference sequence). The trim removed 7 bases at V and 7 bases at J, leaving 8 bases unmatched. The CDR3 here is CASMIGTGGSEKLFF. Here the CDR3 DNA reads TGTGCCAGCATGATTGGGACAGGGGGAAGTGAAAAACTGTTTTTT.

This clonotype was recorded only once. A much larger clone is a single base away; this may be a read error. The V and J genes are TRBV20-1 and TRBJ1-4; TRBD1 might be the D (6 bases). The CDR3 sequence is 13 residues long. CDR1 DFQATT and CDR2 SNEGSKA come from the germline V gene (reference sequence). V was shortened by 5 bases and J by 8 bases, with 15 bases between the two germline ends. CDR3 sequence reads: CSAPTLRGEKLFF. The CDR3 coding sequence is TGCAGTGCTCCGACATTAAGGGGGGAAAAACTGTTTTTT.

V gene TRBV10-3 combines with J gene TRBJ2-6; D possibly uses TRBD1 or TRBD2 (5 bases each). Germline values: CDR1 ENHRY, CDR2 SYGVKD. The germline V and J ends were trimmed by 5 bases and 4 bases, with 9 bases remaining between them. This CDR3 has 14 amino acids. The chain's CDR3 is CAISRGRGANVLTF. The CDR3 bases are TGTGCCATCAGTCGGGGACGGGGGGCCAACGTCCTGACTTTC.

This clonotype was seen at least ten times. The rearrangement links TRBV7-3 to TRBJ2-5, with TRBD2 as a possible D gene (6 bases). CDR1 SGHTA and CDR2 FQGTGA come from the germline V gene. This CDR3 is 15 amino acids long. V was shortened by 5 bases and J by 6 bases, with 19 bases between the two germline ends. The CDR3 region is CASSRSGPQGQTQYF. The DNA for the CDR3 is TGTGCCAGCAGCCGGAGCGGGCCTCAGGGTCAGACCCAGTACTTC.

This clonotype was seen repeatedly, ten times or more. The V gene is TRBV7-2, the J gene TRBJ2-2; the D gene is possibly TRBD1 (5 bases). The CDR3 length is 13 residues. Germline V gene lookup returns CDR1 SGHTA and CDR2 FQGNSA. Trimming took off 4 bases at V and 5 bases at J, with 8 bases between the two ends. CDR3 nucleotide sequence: TGTGCCAGCAGCTCCAGGGTGACCGGGGAGCTGTTTTTT. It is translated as CASSSRVTGELFF.

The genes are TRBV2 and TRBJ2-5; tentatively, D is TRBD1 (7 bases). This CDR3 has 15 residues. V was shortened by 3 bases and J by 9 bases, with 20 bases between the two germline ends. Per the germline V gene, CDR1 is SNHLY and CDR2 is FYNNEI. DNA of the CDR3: TGTGCCAGCAGTGAGTTCGGGCAGGGGGGCCAGCCCCAGTACTTC. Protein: CASSEFGQGGQPQYF.

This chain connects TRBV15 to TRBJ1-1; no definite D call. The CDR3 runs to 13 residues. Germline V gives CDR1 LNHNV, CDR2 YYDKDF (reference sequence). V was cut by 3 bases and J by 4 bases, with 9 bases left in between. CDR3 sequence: CATSRGRVTEAFF. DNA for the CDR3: TGTGCCACCAGCAGGGGGAGGGTCACTGAAGCTTTCTTT. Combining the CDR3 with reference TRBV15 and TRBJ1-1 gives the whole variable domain DAMVIQNPRYQVTQFGKPVTLSCSQTLNHNVMYWYQQKSSQAPKLLFHYYDKDFNNEADTPDNFQSRRPNTSFCFLDIRSPGLGDTAMYLCATSRGRVTEAFFGQGTRLTVV.

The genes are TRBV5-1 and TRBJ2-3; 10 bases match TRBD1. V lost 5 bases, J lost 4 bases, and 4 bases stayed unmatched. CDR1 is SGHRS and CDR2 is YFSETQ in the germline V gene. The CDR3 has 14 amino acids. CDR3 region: CASRNGQGADTQYF. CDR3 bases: TGCGCCAGCAGAAACGGACAGGGGGCAGATACGCAGTATTTT. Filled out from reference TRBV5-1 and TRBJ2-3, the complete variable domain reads KAGVTQTPRYLIKTRGQQVTLSCSPISGHRSVSWYQQTPGQGLQFLFEYFSETQRNKGNFPGRFSGRQFSNSRSEMNVSTLELGDSALYLCASRNGQGADTQYFGPGTRLTVL.

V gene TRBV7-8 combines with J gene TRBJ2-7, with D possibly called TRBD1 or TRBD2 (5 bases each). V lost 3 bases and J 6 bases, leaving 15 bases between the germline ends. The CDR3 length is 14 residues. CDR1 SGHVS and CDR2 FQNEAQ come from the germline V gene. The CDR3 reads CASSFPGPGSEQYF. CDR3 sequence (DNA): TGTGCCAGCAGCTTCCCCGGGCCAGGGAGCGAGCAGTACTTC.

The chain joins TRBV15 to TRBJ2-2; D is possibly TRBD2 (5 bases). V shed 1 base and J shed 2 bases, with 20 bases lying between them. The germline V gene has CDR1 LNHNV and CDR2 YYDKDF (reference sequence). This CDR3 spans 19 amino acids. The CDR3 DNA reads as TGTGCCACCAGCAGAGGGCTAGCTAGGGCGATTGGCAACACCGGGGAGCTGTTTTTT. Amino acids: CATSRGLARAIGNTGELFF.

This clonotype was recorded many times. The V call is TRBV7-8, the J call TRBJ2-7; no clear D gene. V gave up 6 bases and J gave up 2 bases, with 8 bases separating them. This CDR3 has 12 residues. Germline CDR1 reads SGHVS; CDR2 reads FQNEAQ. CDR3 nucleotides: TGTGCCAGCAGACTTCCCCCCTACGAGCAGTACTTC. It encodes CASRLPPYEQYF.

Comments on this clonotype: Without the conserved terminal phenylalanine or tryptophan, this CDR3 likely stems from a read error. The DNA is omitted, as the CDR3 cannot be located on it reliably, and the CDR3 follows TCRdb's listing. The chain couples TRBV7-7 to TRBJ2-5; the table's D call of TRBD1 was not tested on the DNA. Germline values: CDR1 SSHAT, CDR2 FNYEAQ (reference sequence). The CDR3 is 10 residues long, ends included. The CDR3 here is CASSSAGTHS.

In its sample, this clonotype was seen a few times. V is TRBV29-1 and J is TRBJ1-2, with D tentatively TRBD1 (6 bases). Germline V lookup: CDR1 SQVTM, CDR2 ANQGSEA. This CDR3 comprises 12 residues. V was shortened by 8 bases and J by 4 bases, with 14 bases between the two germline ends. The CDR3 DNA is TGCAGCTACAGGGATCCGGCCTATGGCTACACCTTC. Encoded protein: CSYRDPAYGYTF.

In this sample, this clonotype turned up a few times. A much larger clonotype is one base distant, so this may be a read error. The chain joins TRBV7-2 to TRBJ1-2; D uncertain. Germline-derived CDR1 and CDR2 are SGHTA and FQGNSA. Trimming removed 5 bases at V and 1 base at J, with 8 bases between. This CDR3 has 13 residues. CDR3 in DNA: TGTGCCAGCAGCCCAAGCAGTAACTATGGCTACACCTTC. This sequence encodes CASSPSSNYGYTF.

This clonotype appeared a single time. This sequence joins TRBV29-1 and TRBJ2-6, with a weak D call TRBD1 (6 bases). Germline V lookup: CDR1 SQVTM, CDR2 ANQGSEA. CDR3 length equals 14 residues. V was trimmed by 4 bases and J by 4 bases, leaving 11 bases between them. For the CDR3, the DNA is TGCAGCGTTGCCCATAGGGGGGGGGCCAACGTCCTGACTTTC. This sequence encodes CSVAHRGGANVLTF. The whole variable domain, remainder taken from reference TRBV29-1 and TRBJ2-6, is SAVISQKPSRDICQRGTSLTIQCQVDSQVTMMFWYRQQPGQSLTLIATANQGSEATYESGFVIDKFPISRPNLTFSTLTVSNMSPEDSSIYLCSVAHRGGANVLTFGAGSRLTVL.

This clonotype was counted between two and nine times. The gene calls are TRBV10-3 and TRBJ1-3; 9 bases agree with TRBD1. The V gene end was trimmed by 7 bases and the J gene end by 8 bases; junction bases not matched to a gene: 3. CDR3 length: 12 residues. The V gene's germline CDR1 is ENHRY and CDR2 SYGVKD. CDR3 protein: CAINRDRDTIYF. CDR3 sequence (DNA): TGTGCCATCAACCGGGACAGGGACACCATATATTTT.

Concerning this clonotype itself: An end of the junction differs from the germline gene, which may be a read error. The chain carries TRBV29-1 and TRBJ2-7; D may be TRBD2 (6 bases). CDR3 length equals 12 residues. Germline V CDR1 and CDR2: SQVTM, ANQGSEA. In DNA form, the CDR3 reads TGCGGCGTTTGGAGCAGGACTAACAAGCAGTACTTC. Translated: CGVWSRTNKQYF.

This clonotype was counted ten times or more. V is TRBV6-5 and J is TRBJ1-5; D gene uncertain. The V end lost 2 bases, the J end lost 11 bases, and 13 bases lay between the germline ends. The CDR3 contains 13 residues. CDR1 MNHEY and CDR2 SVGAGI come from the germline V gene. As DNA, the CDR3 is TGTGCCAGCAGTTACGGGCGGCCCGAGGCCCAGCATTTT. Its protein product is CASSYGRPEAQHF.

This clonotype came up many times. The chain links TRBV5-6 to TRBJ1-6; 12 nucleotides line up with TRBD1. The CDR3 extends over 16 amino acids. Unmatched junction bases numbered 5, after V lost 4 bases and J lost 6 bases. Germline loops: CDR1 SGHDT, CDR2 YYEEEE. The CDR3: CASSVPGQGANSPLHF. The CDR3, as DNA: TGTGCCAGCAGCGTGCCGGGACAGGGGGCTAATTCACCCCTCCACTTT.

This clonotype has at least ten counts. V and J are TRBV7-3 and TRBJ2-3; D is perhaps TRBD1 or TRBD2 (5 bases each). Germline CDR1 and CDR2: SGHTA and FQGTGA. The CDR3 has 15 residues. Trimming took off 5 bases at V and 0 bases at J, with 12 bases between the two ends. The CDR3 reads CASSLRDRSTDTQYF. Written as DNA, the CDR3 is TGTGCCAGCAGCCTACGGGACCGAAGCACAGATACGCAGTATTTT. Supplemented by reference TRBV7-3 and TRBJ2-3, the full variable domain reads GAGVSQTPSNKVTEKGKYVELRCDPISGHTALYWYRQSLGQGPEFLIYFQGTGAADDSGLPNDRFFAVRPEGSVSTLKIQRTERGDSAVYLCASSLRDRSTDTQYFGPGTRLTVL.

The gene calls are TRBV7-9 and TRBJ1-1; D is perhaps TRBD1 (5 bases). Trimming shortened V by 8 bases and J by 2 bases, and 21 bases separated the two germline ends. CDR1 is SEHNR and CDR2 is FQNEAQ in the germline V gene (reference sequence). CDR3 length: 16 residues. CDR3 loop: CASFRGVLAGNTEAFF. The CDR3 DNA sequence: TGTGCCAGCTTTAGGGGAGTTCTGGCTGGAAACACTGAAGCTTTCTTT.

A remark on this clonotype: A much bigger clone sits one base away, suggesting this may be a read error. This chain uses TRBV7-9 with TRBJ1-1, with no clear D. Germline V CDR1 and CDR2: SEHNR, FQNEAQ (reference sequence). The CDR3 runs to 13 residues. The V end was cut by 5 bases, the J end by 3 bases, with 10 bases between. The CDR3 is CASSQFLDTEAFF. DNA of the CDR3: TGTGCCAGCAGCCAATTTTTGGACACTGAAGCTTTCTTT.

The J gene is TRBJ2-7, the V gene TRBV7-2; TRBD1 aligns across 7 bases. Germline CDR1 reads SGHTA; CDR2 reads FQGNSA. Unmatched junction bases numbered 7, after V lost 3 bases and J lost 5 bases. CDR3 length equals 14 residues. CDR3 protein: CASSLLTGLDEQYF. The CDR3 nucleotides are TGTGCCAGCAGCTTGCTGACAGGGCTCGACGAGCAGTACTTC.